This TCR beta chain emerged from a study of CD8 T cells in Susac syndrome. Overall study context: Patients with Susac syndrome were therapy-naive, treated with corticosteroids, or treated with intravenous immunoglobulin alone when blood was collected.

The CDR3 consists of 16 residues. V lost 2 bases, J lost 5 bases, and 17 bases lay in between. Random hexamers were used to reverse transcribe about 0.45 to 1 ug of RNA. TCRdb reanalysed the immunoSEQ multiplex PCR reads using MiXCR and keeps one entry per CDR3 protein. Of about 100,000 distinct CDR3 sequences in the sample, approximately 95% are singletons; the top ten hold approximately 0.3%. The chain joins TRBV23-1 to TRBJ2-3; no definite D call. TRBV23-1 is noted as an ORF with a role that remains uncertain. The sequencing input was CD8+ T cells from PBMCs. The receptor comes from a human donor with Susac syndrome. The CDR3 loop reads CASSQRVRTLGDTQYF. CDR3 sequence (DNA): TGCGCCAGCAGTCAAAGGGTTAGAACCCTCGGAGATACGCAGTATTTT.